This T cell receptor (beta chain) was sequenced during a study of T-cell reconstitution after alpha-beta-depleted transplantation in children. General observations from the study: For some patients, TCRbeta diversity was high at day 60 because of recipient T cells and thymic progenitors that survived. Several hundred expanded graft clones reportedly were the source of alpha-beta T cells about two months after transplant.

The CDR3 totals 13 residues. The V end was cut by 7 bases, the J end by 5 bases, with 14 bases between. Germline values: CDR1 SGHAT, CDR2 FQNNGV. The library targeted TCRbeta and was prepared with unique molecular identifiers. A single record per CDR3 protein comes from TCRdb applying MiXCR to the PCR reads. The table lists approximately 650,000 distinct CDR3 sequences, about an eighth of them singletons, with 0.79% in the top ten. Of note for this clonotype: Its specificity is unknown.

The chain links TRBV11-2 to TRBJ1-2, with D possibly matching TRBD1 (6 bases). Here the sequenced sample was PBMCs, taken before TCRalphabeta/CD19-depleted stem cell transplant. The TCR comes from a girl under 10 years old with congenital amegakaryocytic thrombocytopenia, due to receive a stem cell transplant. The CDR3 region has the DNA TGTGCCAGCAACCGAGGGGGGAATTATGGCTACACCTTC. Translating gives CASNRGGNYGYTF.